Listed below are T cell receptor beta chains from one sample, sequenced in a study of a mutant IDH1 vaccine in newly diagnosed glioma. TCRdb's table, derived via immunoSEQ multiplex PCR, lists solely in-frame clones and lacks some. The sample consists of about 69,000 clones, around nine tenths of them appearing once. Antigens of these TCRs are unknown. The sequencing here drew on PBMCs, taken from a glioma patient whose treatment included an IDH1 peptide vaccine. These receptors all come from a man in his thirties or forties with glioma. Both conserved end residues are part of each CDR3. Fields, in order: clone size, J gene, V gene, CDR3 protein. Not every row has a clone size; where given, it reads once, few, many or a size class.

few TRBJ1-5 TRBV20-1 CSATSQGPQHF
- TRBJ1-2 TRBV6-1 CASYGQAPRGYTF
once TRBJ1-2 TRBV19 CASSILRGPVTYGYTF
- TRBJ1-3 TRBV7-6 CASSLAGYGNTIYF
- TRBJ2-1 TRBV7-8 CASSLRGHNEQFF
- TRBJ2-1 TRBV6-1 CASSPGLAGEKQFF
- TRBJ2-5 TRBV11-3 CASSSGHQETQYF
- TRBJ2-7 TRBV5-1 CASSLSSYEQYF
- TRBJ1-6 TRBV30 CAWSVRDNSPLHF
- TRBJ2-3 TRBV28 CASTTGGTDTQYF
- TRBJ1-6 TRBV6-1 CASSGGDGYSPLHF
once TRBJ1-1 TRBV5-1 CASSLDGRQSNTEAFF
- TRBJ1-1 TRBV28 CASSSRQFQGGNTEAFF
- TRBJ2-7 TRBV19 CASSVTGGGEQYF
- TRBJ1-2 TRBV5-4 CASSLAPRTGEGYTF
- TRBJ2-1 TRBV16 CASSQSINRGNEQFF
- TRBJ2-7 TRBV11-2 CASSLDLDRAYEQYF
- TRBJ2-1 TRBV9 CASSPRTSGLYNEQFF
- TRBJ2-2 TRBV7-9 CASRQPRSNTGELFF
- TRBJ2-1 TRBV18 CASSPLGEGSYNEQFF
- TRBJ1-5 TRBV28 CASKRVSNQPQHF
- TRBJ2-7 TRBV5-1 CASSLSGSSYEQYF
- TRBJ1-1 TRBV2 CASIRLNTEAFF
- TRBJ2-7 TRBV30 CAWRNSVGEQYF
once TRBJ2-3 TRBV7-9 CASSLATSGGADTQYF
- TRBJ2-1 TRBV28 CASSLGAGAYNEQFF
- TRBJ1-5 TRBV7-8 CASSLYGGGGNQPQHF
- TRBJ1-1 TRBV6-6 CASSYGTSNTEAFF
- TRBJ1-1 TRBV6-6 CASSYSRGTEAFF
- TRBJ1-5 TRBV19 CASNLYSNQPQHF
- TRBJ1-2 TRBV10-2 CASSEAGGSGGYTF
- TRBJ1-4 TRBV28 CATQTGGRRNEKLFF
- TRBJ2-1 TRBV5-1 CASSLGRVSSYNEQFF
- TRBJ2-5 TRBV7-8 CASNGKSGGALETQYF
few TRBJ1-1 TRBV28 CASSLQGARTEAFF
once TRBJ2-7 TRBV13 CASSSGSLGRIDEQYF
- TRBJ2-5 TRBV5-1 CASSLPQGGIYQETQYF
- TRBJ1-5 TRBV6-5 CASSSGRAQPQHF
- TRBJ2-2 TRBV12-2 CASRNTGELFF
- TRBJ2-4 TRBV15 CATSRDSNRIYF
- TRBJ1-2 TRBV6-5 CASRGANYGYTF
- TRBJ1-5 TRBV18 CASSPGGNQPQHF
- TRBJ1-2 TRBV19 CASSSQISAPDGYTF
- TRBJ2-7 TRBV28 CASSFGGMYEQYF
- TRBJ2-2 TRBV19 CASSIRPGSNGELFF
- TRBJ2-1 TRBV7-8 CASSIRQGAGNEQFF
few TRBJ2-3 TRBV10-3 CAIGGLSTDTQYF
- TRBJ1-1 TRBV30 CAWSVPGTVNTEAFF
- TRBJ2-3 TRBV18 CASSPGRDTDTQYF
once TRBJ2-3 TRBV5-4 CASSLVGSGRATQYF